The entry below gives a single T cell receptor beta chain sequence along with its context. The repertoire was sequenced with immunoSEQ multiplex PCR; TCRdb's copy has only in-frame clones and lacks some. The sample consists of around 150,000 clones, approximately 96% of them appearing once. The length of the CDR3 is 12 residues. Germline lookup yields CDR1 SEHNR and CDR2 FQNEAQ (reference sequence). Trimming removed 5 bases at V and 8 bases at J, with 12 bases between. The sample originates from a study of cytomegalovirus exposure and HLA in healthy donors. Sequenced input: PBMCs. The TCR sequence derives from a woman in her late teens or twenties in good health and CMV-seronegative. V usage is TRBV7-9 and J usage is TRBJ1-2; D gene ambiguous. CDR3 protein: CASSPEYDGYTF. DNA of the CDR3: TGTGCCAGCAGCCCGGAGTATGACGGCTACACCTTC.